These 20 T cell receptor beta chains came from one sample sequenced in a study of sequential checkpoint blockade in melanoma. The treatment here: randomized to nivolumab then ipilimumab (arm A) or the reverse (arm B). Sequenced by immunoSEQ multiplex PCR; TCRdb stores in-frame clones only, minus some. In the table there are around 9,700 clones, about three fifths of which are singletons. Sequencing used CD8+ T cells sorted from blood (inferred from file names), obtained from a patient given nivolumab and ipilimumab in sequence. Receptors originate from a human donor with melanoma.

Comments on this clone: Relative to the germline gene, one junction end is altered; a read error may explain this. The chain joins TRBV7-7 to TRBJ2-1; tentative D call: TRBD2 (5 bases). Germline V lookup: CDR1 SSHAT, CDR2 FNYEAQ (reference sequence). CDR3 length: 15 residues. CDR3 loop: CASSPGVSSYNEQFF. CDR3 coding DNA: TGTGCTAGCAGCCCCGGGGTGAGCTCCTACAATGAGCAGTTCTTC.

V gene TRBV30 combines with J gene TRBJ2-3; weak D call: TRBD2 (5 bases). CDR1 and CDR2 from the germline V gene are GTSNPN and SVGIG (reference sequence). This CDR3 region has 14 residues. Trimming left V 1 base short and J 4 bases short, with 12 bases between. The CDR3 loop is CAWSGGLVADTQYF. DNA of the CDR3: TGTGCCTGGAGTGGCGGGCTAGTCGCAGATACGCAGTATTTT.

The chain recombines TRBV28 with TRBJ2-7, with D possibly matching TRBD1 (5 bases). This CDR3 contains 12 residues. CDR1 is MDHEN, CDR2 SYDVKM, per germline. Trimming took 8 bases from V and 1 from J, leaving 9 bases between them. CDR3 amino acids: CASLRTSYEQYF. The CDR3 region has the DNA TGTGCCAGCCTTCGGACATCCTACGAGCAGTACTTC. Complete variable domain (other parts from reference TRBV28 and TRBJ2-7): DVKVTQSSRYLVKRTGEKVFLECVQDMDHENMFWYRQDPGLGLRLIYFSYDVKMKEKGDIPEGYSVSREKKERFSLILESASTNQTSMYLCASLRTSYEQYFGPGTRLTVT.

This clone was found a few times. This chain links TRBV5-4 with TRBJ1-1, with a tentative D call TRBD1 (6 bases). The ends were cut back, 1 base at V and 1 base at J, with 8 bases in the middle. Germline CDR1 and CDR2: SGHNT and YYREEE (reference sequence). This CDR3 is 14 amino acids long. The CDR3 DNA is TGTGCCAGCAGCTTGCCAGGGGCGAACACTGAAGCTTTCTTT. Amino acids: CASSLPGANTEAFF.

Only one count was recorded for this clone. The chain employs TRBV4-3 and TRBJ2-3; 12 bases agree with TRBD2. Germline CDR1 and CDR2: LGHNA and YSLEER. The CDR3 is made up of 16 amino acids. Trimming took 2 bases from V and 3 from J; bases not matched to a gene: 3. The CDR3 coding sequence is TGCGCCAGCAGCCAAAGACTAGCGGGAGAGACAGATACGCAGTATTTT. This encodes CASSQRLAGETDTQYF.

The V gene is TRBV13, the J gene TRBJ2-2; D possibly corresponds to TRBD2 (5 bases). Germline V lookup: CDR1 PRHDT, CDR2 FYEKMQ (reference sequence). Trimming cost V 0 bases and J 3 bases, with 11 bases left between them. The length of the CDR3 is 16 residues. CDR3 DNA: TGTGCCAGCAGCTTAGGTACGGGGTTCGACACCGGGGAGCTGTTTTTT. Translation: CASSLGTGFDTGELFF.

The V call is TRBV27, the J call TRBJ2-7; 12 nucleotides match TRBD2. With 6 bases clipped from V and 7 bases from J, the junction kept 13 bases outside the gene matches. Germline lookup yields CDR1 MNHEY and CDR2 SMNVEV (reference sequence). The CDR3 is made up of 16 amino acids. Here the CDR3 DNA reads TGTGCCAGCAGACAGGGACTAGCGGGCTCAATGGGGGAGCAGTACTTC. Translating gives CASRQGLAGSMGEQYF.

The gene calls are TRBV30 and TRBJ1-5, with D possibly TRBD1 on 5 matching bases. The V gene's germline CDR1 is GTSNPN and CDR2 SVGIG (reference sequence). The CDR3 runs 14 residues. V lost 0 bases and J 5 bases, leaving 11 bases between the germline ends. The CDR3 reads CAWSVGGAHQPQHF. Here the CDR3 DNA reads TGTGCCTGGAGTGTGGGAGGGGCTCATCAGCCCCAGCATTTT.

The genes are TRBV7-9 and TRBJ2-1; weak D call: TRBD1 (6 bases). The CDR3 length is 14 residues. Germline CDR1 and CDR2: SEHNR and FQNEAQ (reference sequence). Trimming took 5 bases from V and 8 from J, leaving 16 bases between them. CDR3 sequence: CASSHWAEGDEQFF. In DNA, the CDR3 is TGTGCCAGCAGCCATTGGGCCGAGGGGGATGAGCAGTTCTTC.

The CDR3: CASSLSPDPLGFYTF. The CDR3, as DNA: TGTGCCAGCAGTCTCTCACCTGACCCGTTGGGCTTCTACACCTTC. V gene TRBV27 combines with J gene TRBJ1-2; D call uncertain. CDR3 length: 15 residues. Germline lookup yields CDR1 MNHEY and CDR2 SMNVEV (reference sequence). Between the trimmed V and J ends, which lost 5 bases and 10 bases, there was a span of 23 bases.

J is TRBJ2-3 and V is TRBV30; 10 nucleotides match TRBD2. This CDR3 spans 15 amino acids. Germline V CDR1 and CDR2: GTSNPN, SVGIG (reference sequence). Trimming removed 0 bases from V and 3 bases from J; junction bases left unmatched: 3. The DNA of the CDR3 is TGTGCCTGGAGTGTAGGGGGACTAGCGACAGATACGCAGTATTTT. This encodes CAWSVGGLATDTQYF.

This chain joins TRBV28 and TRBJ1-4; D is uncertain. The V end was cut by 5 bases, the J end by 5 bases, with 12 bases between. Per the germline V gene, CDR1 is MDHEN and CDR2 is SYDVKM. The CDR3 extends over 14 amino acids. As DNA, the CDR3 is TGTGCCAGCAGTCCTTCTCGTCCGAATGAAAAACTGTTTTTT. Translating it yields CASSPSRPNEKLFF.

This clone was seen a few times. The chain combines TRBV6-6 with TRBJ2-7, with D possibly being TRBD1 (6 bases). CDR3 size: 12 residues. Germline CDR1 and CDR2: MNHNY and SVGAGI (reference sequence). Trimming shortened V by 7 bases and J by 1 base, and 8 bases separated the two germline ends. Here the CDR3 DNA reads TGTGCCAGCATCGGACAGTCCTACGAGCAGTACTTC. Protein: CASIGQSYEQYF.

This sequence joins TRBV5-4 and TRBJ1-2; the D is unclear. V lost 4 bases and J 8 bases, leaving 12 bases between the germline ends. CDR3 length: 12 residues. Germline lookup yields CDR1 SGHNT and CDR2 YYREEE (reference sequence). CDR3 protein: CASSPSSGGYTF. CDR3 DNA: TGTGCCAGCAGCCCCTCCAGTGGCGGCTACACCTTC.

The chain has TRBV28 and TRBJ2-3; 9 nucleotides align to TRBD2. Trimming removed 5 bases from V and 0 bases from J; junction bases left unmatched: 18. The CDR3 is 20 residues long. Germline-derived CDR1 and CDR2 are MDHEN and SYDVKM. The CDR3 is CASSGRTSVPPSGSTDTQYF. The CDR3 bases are TGTGCCAGCAGTGGGAGGACTAGCGTCCCCCCCTCCGGCAGCACAGATACGCAGTATTTT.

The chain recombines TRBV2 with TRBJ1-1; 7 bases line up with TRBD1. Germline V gene lookup returns CDR1 SNHLY and CDR2 FYNNEI. The CDR3 runs to 15 residues. J gave up 5 bases and V 5 bases, and 11 bases lay outside the gene matches. The CDR3 reads CASSPGQSGRTEAFF. The CDR3 nucleotides read TGTGCCAGCAGTCCGGGACAGTCGGGAAGGACTGAAGCTTTCTTT.

This clone was found a few times. Given a much more abundant clone one base away, this may be a read error. The chain carries TRBV5-1 and TRBJ2-7; D gene uncertain. The germline V gene has CDR1 SGHRS and CDR2 YFSETQ. V lost 0 bases to trimming and J lost 3 bases, with 7 bases between them. CDR3 length: 13 amino acids. The CDR3 region has the DNA TGCGCCAGCAGCTTGGCAGGCCTCTACGAGCAGTACTTC. Translated, it gives CASSLAGLYEQYF.

The V gene is TRBV27, the J gene TRBJ2-7, with D unresolved. Germline loops: CDR1 MNHEY, CDR2 SMNVEV (reference sequence). This CDR3 spans 12 amino acids. Between the trimmed V and J ends, which lost 2 bases and 3 bases, there was a span of 5 bases. The CDR3 region has the DNA TGTGCCAGCAGTTTAATCGGCTACGAGCAGTACTTC. Translation gives CASSLIGYEQYF.

CDR3 region: CASSLGRNQPQHF. The CDR3 DNA sequence: TGTGCCAGCAGCTTAGGCAGAAATCAGCCCCAGCATTTT. This chain links TRBV7-9 with TRBJ1-5; unclear D gene. The CDR3 consists of 13 residues. The V end was cut by 1 base, the J end by 4 bases, with 5 bases between. The germline V gene has CDR1 SEHNR and CDR2 FQNEAQ (reference sequence).

This sequence joins TRBV27 and TRBJ2-5; unclear D gene. Germline CDR1 MNHEY, CDR2 SMNVEV (reference sequence). This CDR3 has 13 amino acids. V was pared by 2 bases and J by 2 bases, with 6 bases between. CDR3 region: CASSLLGQETQYF. The CDR3 nucleotides read TGTGCCAGCAGTTTACTCGGGCAAGAGACCCAGTACTTC.